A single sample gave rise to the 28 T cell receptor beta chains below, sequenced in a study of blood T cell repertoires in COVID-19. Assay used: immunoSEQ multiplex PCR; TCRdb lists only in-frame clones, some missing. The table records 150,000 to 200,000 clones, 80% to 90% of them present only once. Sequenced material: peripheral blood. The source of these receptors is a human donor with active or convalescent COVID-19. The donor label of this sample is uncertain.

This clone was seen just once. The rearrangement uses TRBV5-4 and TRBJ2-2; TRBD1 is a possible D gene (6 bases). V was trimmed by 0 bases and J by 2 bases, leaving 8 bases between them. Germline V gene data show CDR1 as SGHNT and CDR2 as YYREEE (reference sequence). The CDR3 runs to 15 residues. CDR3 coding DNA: TGTGCCAGCAGCTTGGTCAGGGGTAACACCGGGGAGCTGTTTTTT. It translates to CASSLVRGNTGELFF.

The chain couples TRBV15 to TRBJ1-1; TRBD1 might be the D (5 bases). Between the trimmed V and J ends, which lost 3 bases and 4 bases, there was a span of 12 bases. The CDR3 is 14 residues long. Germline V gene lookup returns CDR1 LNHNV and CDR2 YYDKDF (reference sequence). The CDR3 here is CATSRLSGRTEAFF. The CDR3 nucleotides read TGTGCCACCAGCAGGCTCTCAGGGCGCACTGAAGCTTTCTTT.

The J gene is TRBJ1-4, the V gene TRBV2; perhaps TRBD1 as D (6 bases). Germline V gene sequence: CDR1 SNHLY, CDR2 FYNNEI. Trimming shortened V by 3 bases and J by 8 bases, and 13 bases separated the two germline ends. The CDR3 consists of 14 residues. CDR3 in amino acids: CASSERTVDEKLFF. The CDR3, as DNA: TGTGCCAGCAGTGAGAGGACAGTGGACGAAAAACTGTTTTTT.

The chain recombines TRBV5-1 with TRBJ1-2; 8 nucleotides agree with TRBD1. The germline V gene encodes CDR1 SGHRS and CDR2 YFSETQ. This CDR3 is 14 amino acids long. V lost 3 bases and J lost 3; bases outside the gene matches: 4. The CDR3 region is CASSSTGADYGYTF. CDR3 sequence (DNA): TGCGCCAGCAGCTCGACAGGGGCGGACTATGGCTACACCTTC.

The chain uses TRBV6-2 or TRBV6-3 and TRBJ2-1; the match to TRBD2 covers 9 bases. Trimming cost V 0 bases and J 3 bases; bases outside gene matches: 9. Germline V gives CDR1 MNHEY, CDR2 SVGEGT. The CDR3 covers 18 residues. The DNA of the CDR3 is TGTGCCAGCAGTTACTCGAGGGTGCCAGCGGGGGGCTACAATGAGCAGTTCTTC. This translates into CASSYSRVPAGGYNEQFF.

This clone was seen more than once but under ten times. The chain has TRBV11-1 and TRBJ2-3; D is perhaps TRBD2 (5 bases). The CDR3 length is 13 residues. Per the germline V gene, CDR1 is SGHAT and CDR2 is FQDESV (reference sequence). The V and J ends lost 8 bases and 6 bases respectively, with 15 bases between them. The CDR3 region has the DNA TGTGCCAGCGCCGGAGGCGTAGGGGATACGCAGTATTTT. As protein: CASAGGVGDTQYF.

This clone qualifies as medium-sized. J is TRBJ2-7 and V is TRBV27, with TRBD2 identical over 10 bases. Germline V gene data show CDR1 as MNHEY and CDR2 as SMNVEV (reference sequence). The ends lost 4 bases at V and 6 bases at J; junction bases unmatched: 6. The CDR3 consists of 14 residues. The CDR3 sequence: CASSSSSGSAEQYF. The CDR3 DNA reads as TGTGCCAGCAGTTCCTCTAGCGGGAGTGCCGAGCAGTACTTC.

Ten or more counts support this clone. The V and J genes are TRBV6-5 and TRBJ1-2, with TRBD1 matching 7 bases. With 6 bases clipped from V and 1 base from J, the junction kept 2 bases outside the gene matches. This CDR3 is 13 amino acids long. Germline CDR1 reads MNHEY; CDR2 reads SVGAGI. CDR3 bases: TGTGCCAGCAGCGACAGGGTTAACTATGGCTACACCTTC. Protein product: CASSDRVNYGYTF.

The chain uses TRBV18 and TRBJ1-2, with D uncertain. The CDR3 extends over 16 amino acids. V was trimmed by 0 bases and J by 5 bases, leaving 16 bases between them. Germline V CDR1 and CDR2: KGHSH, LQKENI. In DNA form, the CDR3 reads TGTGCCAGCTCACCACCGGGCTTGGGAGCCGGATATGGCTACACCTTC. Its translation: CASSPPGLGAGYGYTF.

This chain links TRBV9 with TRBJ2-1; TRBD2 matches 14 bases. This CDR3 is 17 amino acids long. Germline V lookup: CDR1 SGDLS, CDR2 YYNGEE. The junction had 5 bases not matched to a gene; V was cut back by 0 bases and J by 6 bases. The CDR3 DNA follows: TGTGCCAGCAGCGTAGAGGGGGGACTAGCGGGAGTCAATGAGCAGTTCTTC. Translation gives CASSVEGGLAGVNEQFF.

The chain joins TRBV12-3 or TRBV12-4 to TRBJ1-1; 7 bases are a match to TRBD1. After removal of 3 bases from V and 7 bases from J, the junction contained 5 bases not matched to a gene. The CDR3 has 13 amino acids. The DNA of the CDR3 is TGTGCCAGCAGTTTGACAGGGAGAGGTGAAGCTTTCTTT. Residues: CASSLTGRGEAFF.

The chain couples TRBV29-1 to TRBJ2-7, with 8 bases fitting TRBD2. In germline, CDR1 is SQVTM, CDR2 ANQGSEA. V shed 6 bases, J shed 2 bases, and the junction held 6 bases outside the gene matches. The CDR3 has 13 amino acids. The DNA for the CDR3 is TGCAGCGTAGCGGGAGCTAGGGCCTACGAGCAGTACTTC. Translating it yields CSVAGARAYEQYF.

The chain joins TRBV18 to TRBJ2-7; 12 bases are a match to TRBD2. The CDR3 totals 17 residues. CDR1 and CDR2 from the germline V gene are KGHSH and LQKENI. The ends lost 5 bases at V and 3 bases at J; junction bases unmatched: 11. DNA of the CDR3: TGTGCCAGCTCATATGGACTAGCGGGACCCTCGGGCTACGAGCAGTACTTC. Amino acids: CASSYGLAGPSGYEQYF.

The CDR3 spells CASSFRSYNSPLHF. The CDR3 DNA follows: TGTGCCAGCAGTTTCCGGAGCTATAATTCACCCCTCCACTTT. The rearrangement links TRBV6-2 or TRBV6-3 to TRBJ1-6; no clear D. Germline V gives CDR1 MNHEY, CDR2 SVGEGT. CDR3 length equals 14 residues. V lost 4 bases and J lost 3, with 7 bases in between.

Written as DNA, the CDR3 is TGTGCCAGCAGATCGACAGGGGACAATGAGCAGTTCTTC. This sequence encodes CASRSTGDNEQFF. This chain uses TRBV9 with TRBJ2-1; TRBD1 agrees at 8 bases. Germline V gene sequence: CDR1 SGDLS, CDR2 YYNGEE. The CDR3 has 13 residues. J lost 5 bases, V lost 5 bases, and 3 bases had no gene match.

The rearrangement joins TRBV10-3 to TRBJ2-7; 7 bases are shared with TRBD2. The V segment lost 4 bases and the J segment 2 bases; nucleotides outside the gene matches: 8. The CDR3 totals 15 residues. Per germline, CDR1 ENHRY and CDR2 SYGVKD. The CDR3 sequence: CAISVLGGGAYEQYF. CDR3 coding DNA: TGTGCCATCAGTGTACTGGGCGGGGGAGCCTACGAGCAGTACTTC.

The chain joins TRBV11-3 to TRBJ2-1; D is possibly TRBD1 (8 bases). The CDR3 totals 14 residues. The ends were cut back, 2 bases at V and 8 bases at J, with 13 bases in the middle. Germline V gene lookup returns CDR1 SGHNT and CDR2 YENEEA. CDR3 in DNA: TGTGCCAGCAGCTTATGGGAGGGACAGGATGAGCAGTTCTTC. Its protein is CASSLWEGQDEQFF.

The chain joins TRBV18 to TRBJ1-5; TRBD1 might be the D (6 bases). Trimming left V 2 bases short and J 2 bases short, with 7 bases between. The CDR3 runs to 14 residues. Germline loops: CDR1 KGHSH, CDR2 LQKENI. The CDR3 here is CASSPAGGNQPQHF. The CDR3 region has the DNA TGTGCCAGCTCACCAGCAGGGGGCAATCAGCCCCAGCATTTT. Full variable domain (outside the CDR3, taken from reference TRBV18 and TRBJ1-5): NAGVMQNPRHLVRRRGQEARLRCSPMKGHSHVYWYRQLPEEGLKFMVYLQKENIIDESGMPKERFSAEFPKEGPSILRIQQVVRGDSAAYFCASSPAGGNQPQHFGDGTRLSIL.

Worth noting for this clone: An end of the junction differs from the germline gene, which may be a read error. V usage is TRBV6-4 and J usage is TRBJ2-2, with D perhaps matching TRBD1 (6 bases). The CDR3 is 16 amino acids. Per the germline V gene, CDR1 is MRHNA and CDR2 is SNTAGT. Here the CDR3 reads CASSDSCRGLHRGAVF. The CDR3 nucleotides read TGTGCCAGCAGTGACTCTTGCAGGGGCCTTCACCGGGGAGCTGTTTTT.

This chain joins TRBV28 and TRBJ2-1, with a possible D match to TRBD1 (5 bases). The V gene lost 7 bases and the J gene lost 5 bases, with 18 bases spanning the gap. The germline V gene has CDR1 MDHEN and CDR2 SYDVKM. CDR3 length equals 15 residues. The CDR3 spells CASNWGGSLHNEQFF. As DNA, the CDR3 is TGTGCCAGCAACTGGGGCGGCAGTCTCCACAATGAGCAGTTCTTC.

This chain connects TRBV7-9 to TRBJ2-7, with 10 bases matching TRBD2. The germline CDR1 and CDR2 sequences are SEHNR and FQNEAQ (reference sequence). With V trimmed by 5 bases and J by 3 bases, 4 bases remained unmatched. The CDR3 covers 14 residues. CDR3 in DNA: TGTGCCAGCAGCCTTAGCGGGGGGAACTACGAGCAGTACTTC. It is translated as CASSLSGGNYEQYF.

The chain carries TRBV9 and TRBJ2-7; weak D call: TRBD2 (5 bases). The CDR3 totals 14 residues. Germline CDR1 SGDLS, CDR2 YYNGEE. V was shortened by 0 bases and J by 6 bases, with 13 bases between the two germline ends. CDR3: CASSVVVGDGEQYF. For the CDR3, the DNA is TGTGCCAGCAGCGTAGTGGTGGGAGACGGCGAGCAGTACTTC.

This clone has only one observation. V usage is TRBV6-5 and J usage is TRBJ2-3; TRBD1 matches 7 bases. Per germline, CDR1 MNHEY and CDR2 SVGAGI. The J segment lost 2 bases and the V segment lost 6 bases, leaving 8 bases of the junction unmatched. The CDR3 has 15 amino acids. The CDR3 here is CASSHGTAYTDTQYF. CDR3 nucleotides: TGTGCCAGCAGCCACGGGACAGCTTACACAGATACGCAGTATTTT.

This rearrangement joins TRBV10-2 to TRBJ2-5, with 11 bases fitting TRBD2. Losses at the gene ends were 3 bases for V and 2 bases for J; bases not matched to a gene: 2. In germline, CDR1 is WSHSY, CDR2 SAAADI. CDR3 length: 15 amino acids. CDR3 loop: CASSETSGSQETQYF. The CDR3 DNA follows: TGCGCCAGCAGTGAAACTAGCGGGAGTCAAGAGACCCAGTACTTC.

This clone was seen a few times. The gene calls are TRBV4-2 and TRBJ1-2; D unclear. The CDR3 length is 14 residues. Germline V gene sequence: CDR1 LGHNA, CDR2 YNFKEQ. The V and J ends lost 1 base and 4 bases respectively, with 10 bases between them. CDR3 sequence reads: CASSQVGDFYGYTF. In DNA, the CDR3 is TGTGCCAGCAGCCAAGTGGGTGACTTCTATGGCTACACCTTC.

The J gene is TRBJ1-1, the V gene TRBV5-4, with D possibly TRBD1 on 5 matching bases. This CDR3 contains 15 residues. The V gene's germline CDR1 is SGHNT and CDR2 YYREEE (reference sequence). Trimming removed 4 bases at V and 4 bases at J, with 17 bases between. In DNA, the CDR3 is TGTGCCAGCAGCCCTAGGGCAGGGCTTTTCACTGAAGCTTTCTTT. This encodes CASSPRAGLFTEAFF.

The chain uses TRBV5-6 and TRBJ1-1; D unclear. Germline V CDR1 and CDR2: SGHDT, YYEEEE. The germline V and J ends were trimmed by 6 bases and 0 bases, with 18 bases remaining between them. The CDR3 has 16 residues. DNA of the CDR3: TGTGCCAGCACCGCGTTAAGAGGCAGCCTGAACACTGAAGCTTTCTTT. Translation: CASTALRGSLNTEAFF.

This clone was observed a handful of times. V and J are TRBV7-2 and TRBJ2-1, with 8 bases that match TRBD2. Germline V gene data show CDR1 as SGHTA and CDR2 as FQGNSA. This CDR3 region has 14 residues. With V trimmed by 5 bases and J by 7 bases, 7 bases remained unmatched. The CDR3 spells CASSLPGLVNEQFF. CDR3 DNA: TGTGCCAGCAGCCTACCGGGACTAGTTAATGAGCAGTTCTTC.